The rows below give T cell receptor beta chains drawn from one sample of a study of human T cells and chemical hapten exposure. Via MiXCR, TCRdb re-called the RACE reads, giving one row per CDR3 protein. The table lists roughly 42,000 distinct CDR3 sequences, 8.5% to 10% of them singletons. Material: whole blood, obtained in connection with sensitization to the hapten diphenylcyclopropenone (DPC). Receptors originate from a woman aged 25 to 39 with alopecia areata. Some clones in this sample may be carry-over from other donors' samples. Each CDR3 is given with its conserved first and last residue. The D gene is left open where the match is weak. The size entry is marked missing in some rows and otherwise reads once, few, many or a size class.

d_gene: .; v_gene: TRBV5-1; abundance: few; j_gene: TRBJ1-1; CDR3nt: TGCGCCAGCAGCATCCGGACGGAGAACACTGAAGCTTTCTTT; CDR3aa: CASSIRTENTEAFF
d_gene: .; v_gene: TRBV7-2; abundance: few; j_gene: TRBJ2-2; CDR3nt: TGTGCCAGCAGCCTAAGAGGGGCAGGATACACCGGGGAGCTGTTTTTT; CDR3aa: CASSLRGAGYTGELFF
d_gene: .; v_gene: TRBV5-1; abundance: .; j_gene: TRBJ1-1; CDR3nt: TGCGCCAGCAGCTTGGGCAGGGGATCCGAAGCTTTCTTT; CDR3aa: CASSLGRGSEAFF
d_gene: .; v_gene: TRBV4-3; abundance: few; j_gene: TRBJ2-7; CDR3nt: TGCGCCAGCAGCCAAGTAATGCAGACCTACGAGCAGTACTTC; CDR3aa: CASSQVMQTYEQYF
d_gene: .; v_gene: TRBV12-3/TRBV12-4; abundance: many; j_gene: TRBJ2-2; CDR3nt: TGTGCCAGCAGTTTAGGGGGGACTTATGAAGGAGAGCTGTTTTTT; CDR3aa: CASSLGGTYEGELFF
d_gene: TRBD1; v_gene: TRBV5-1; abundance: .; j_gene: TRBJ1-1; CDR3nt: TGCGCCAGCAGCCAGAGAACGGGACAGGGCACTGAAGCTTTCTTT; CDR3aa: CASSQRTGQGTEAFF
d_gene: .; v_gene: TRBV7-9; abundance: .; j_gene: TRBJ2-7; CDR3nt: TGTGCCAGCAGAGGGGGAGTAAGCTCCTACGAGCAGTACTTC; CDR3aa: CASRGGVSSYEQYF
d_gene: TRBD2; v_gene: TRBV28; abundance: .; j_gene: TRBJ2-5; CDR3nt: TGTGCCAGCAGTACCACCGGGACTAGCTGGGAGACCCAGTACTTC; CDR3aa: CASSTTGTSWETQYF
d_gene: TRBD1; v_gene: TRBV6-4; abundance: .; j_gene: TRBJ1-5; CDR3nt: TGTGCCAGCAGTGCGTCGGGGGGACAGGGGCCGCCCCAGCATTTT; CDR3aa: CASSASGGQGPPQHF
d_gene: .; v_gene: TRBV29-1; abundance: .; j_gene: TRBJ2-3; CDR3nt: TGCAGCGCCCTCAGCGGGTCAGGCACAGATACGCAGTATTTT; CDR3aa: CSALSGSGTDTQYF
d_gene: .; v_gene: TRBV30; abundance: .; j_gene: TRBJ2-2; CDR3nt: TGTGCCTGGAGTTCAATGGGAGGCACCGGGGAGCTGTTTTTT; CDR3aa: CAWSSMGGTGELFF
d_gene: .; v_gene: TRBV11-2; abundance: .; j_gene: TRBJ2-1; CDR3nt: TGTGCCAGCAGCTTAGGCAGGGCCAATGAGCAGTTCTTC; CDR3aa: CASSLGRANEQFF
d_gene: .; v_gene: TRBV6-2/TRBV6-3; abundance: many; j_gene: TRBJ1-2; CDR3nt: TGTGCCAGCAGTTACGCGGGACAAGATGGCTACACCTTC; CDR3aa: CASSYAGQDGYTF
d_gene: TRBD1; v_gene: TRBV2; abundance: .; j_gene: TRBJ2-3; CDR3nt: TGTGCCAGCAGTGAAGGGGACAGGGACCGAGGCACAGATATGCAGTATTTT; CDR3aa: CASSEGDRDRGTDMQYF
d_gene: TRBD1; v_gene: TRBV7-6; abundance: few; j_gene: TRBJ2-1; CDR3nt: TGTGCCAGCAGCGGCAGGGGGCGGGATGAGCAGTTCTTC; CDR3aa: CASSGRGRDEQFF
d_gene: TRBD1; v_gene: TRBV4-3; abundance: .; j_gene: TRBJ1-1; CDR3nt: TGCGCCAGCAGCCTACTGGACAGGGGGGGCACTGAAGCTTTCTTT; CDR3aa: CASSLLDRGGTEAFF
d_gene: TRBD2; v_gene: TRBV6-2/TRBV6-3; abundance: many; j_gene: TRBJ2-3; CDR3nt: TGTGCCAGCAGATATACTAGCGGGGCGAAAGATACGCAGTATTTT; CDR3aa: CASRYTSGAKDTQYF
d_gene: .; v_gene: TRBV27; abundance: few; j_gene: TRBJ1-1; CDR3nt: TGTGCCAGCAGTTTATCGGAGTGGACTGAAGCTTTCTTT; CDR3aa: CASSLSEWTEAFF
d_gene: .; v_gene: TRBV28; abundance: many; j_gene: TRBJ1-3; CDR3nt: TGTGCCAGCAGTGGCTTCTCTGGAAACACCATATATTTT; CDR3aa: CASSGFSGNTIYF
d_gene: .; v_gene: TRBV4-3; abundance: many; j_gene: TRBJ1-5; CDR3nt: TGCGCCAGCAGCCAAGACAAATCTCCTTCGCAGCCCCAGCATTTT; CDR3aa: CASSQDKSPSQPQHF
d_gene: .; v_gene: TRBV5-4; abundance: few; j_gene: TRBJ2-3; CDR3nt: TGTGCCAGCAGCTGGACGCTGGGAACGGGAACAGATACGCAGTATTTT; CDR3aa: CASSWTLGTGTDTQYF
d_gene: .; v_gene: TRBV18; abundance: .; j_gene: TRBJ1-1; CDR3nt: TGTGCCAGCTCACCACCGCTGTGGGTGGCCACTGAAGCTTTCTTT; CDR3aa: CASSPPLWVATEAFF
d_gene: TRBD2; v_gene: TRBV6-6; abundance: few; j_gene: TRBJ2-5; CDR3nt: TGTGCCAGCAGTTATCCGGCTAGCGGGGGTCAAGAGACCCAGTACTTC; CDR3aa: CASSYPASGGQETQYF
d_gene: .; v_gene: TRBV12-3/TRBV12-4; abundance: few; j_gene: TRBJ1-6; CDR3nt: TGTGCCAGCAGTTTACGCGGATCCGACCTGGGCTATTCACCCCTCCACTTT; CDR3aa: CASSLRGSDLGYSPLHF
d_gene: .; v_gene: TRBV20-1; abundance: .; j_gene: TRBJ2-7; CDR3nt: TGCAGTGCTAGAGTGATCGACTCTTACGAGCAGTACTTC; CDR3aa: CSARVIDSYEQYF
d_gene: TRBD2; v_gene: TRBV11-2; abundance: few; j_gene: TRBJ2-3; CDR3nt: TGTGCCAGCAGCTTCAGCGGGGTGGTCCCAGATACGCAGTATTTT; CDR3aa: CASSFSGVVPDTQYF